This T cell receptor beta chain was identified during a study of T cell responses to AZD1222 COVID-19 vaccine. Turning to this clone: As yet, its antigen is unknown.

Regarding the study as a whole: The reported proportion of spike-specific TCRs targeting unmutated variant regions was nearly half.

V trimming: 2 bases; J trimming: 8 bases; junction bases outside the gene matches: 3. Looked up from germline, CDR1 is SGDLS and CDR2 is YYNGEE. The CDR3 extends over 13 amino acids. Both about-4-week and about-12-week second-dose recipients were combined. Profiling relied on immunoSEQ multiplex PCR, and the TCRdb table lists in-frame clones only, not all of them. The table lists 90,000 to 110,000 clones, approximately 92% of them singletons. The source was peripheral blood, collected 28 days after the second AZD1222 dose. The chain employs TRBV9 and TRBJ2-1, with TRBD1 matching over 8 bases. The TCR originated in an adult who received the AZD1222 COVID-19 vaccine. The CDR3 is CASSVQGADEQFF. In DNA form, the CDR3 reads TGTGCCAGCAGCGTCCAGGGGGCCGATGAGCAGTTCTTC.